The 10 T cell receptor beta chains listed next were all sequenced from one sample in a study of blood T cell repertoires in COVID-19. Some clones are missing from TCRdb's copy, which holds only in-frame ones; the method was immunoSEQ multiplex PCR. This sample has approximately 110,000 clones; roughly 85% occur once, and the top ten carry 2.1%. Input material: peripheral blood. The receptors shown here come from a human donor in a cohort sampled during active COVID-19.

The chain has TRBV4-2 and TRBJ1-5; TRBD1 might be the D (6 bases). The CDR3 runs to 14 residues. CDR1 and CDR2 (germline): LGHNA, YNFKEQ. Trimming removed 1 base at V and 4 bases at J, with 8 bases between. The CDR3 nucleotides read TGTGCCAGCAGCCAAGGGACAGTTAATCAGCCCCAGCATTTT. It is translated as CASSQGTVNQPQHF.

The J gene is TRBJ2-1, the V gene TRBV25-1; D is unclear. The CDR3 totals 16 residues. Germline lookup yields CDR1 MGHDK and CDR2 SYGVNS. Trimming removed 3 bases at V and 0 bases at J, with 12 bases between. The CDR3 nucleotides read TGTGCCAGCAGTGAGGATCCGGAGAGCTCCTACAATGAGCAGTTCTTC. It is translated as CASSEDPESSYNEQFF.

J is TRBJ2-7 and V is TRBV11-3; 11 bases match TRBD2. Germline CDR1 and CDR2: SGHNT and YENEEA. CDR3 length: 15 amino acids. With 5 bases clipped from V and 1 base from J, the junction kept 4 bases outside the gene matches. In DNA, the CDR3 is TGTGCCAGCAGCCGGGGACTAGCGGAATCCTACGAGCAGTACTTC. Encoded protein: CASSRGLAESYEQYF. The full variable domain, completed using reference TRBV11-3 and TRBJ2-7, is EAGVVQSPRYKIIEKKQPVAFWCNPISGHNTLYWYLQNLGQGPELLIRYENEEAVDDSQLPKDRFSAERLKGVDSTLKIQPAELGDSAVYLCASSRGLAESYEQYFGPGTRLTVT.

The V gene is TRBV6-5, the J gene TRBJ1-5, with no clear D. V lost 5 bases and J lost 4, with 15 bases in between. Per germline, CDR1 MNHEY and CDR2 SVGAGI. This CDR3 is built from 15 residues. This chain's CDR3 is CASSSGPLGNQPQHF. The CDR3 DNA is TGTGCCAGCAGTAGCGGACCCCTGGGAAATCAGCCCCAGCATTTT.

This clone has just a few counts. V and J are TRBV7-9 and TRBJ2-7; TRBD1 matches 7 bases. The CDR3 is 15 amino acids. Germline-derived CDR1 and CDR2 are SEHNR and FQNEAQ (reference sequence). V trimming: 5 bases; J trimming: 1 base; junction bases outside the gene matches: 8. CDR3 in DNA: TGTGCCAGCAGCCTCCCACCGGGACAGTCCTACGAGCAGTACTTC. Translation: CASSLPPGQSYEQYF.

The genes are TRBV7-9 and TRBJ2-7; 9 nucleotides match TRBD1. J gave up 7 bases and V 2 bases, and 9 bases lay outside the gene matches. Germline V gene data show CDR1 as SEHNR and CDR2 as FQNEAQ (reference sequence). The CDR3 is 15 residues long. CDR3 sequence reads: CASSLPGQGREEQYF. DNA of the CDR3: TGTGCCAGCAGCTTACCGGGACAGGGCCGTGAGGAGCAGTACTTC.

As for this clone: The same CDR3 arises from other DNA sequences in this sample as well. The rearrangement uses TRBV9 and TRBJ2-7; 10 bases agree with TRBD2. V lost 4 bases and J lost 5; bases outside the gene matches: 12. This CDR3 comprises 16 residues. Germline V lookup: CDR1 SGDLS, CDR2 YYNGEE. The CDR3 loop reads CASSPSVLAGLDEQYF. Here the CDR3 DNA reads TGTGCCAGCAGCCCCTCCGTACTAGCGGGACTCGACGAGCAGTACTTC.

V usage is TRBV28 and J usage is TRBJ2-2; D not certain. The CDR3 has 16 amino acids. Germline V lookup: CDR1 MDHEN, CDR2 SYDVKM. V was trimmed by 1 base and J by 0 bases, leaving 9 bases between them. CDR3 nucleotide sequence: TGTGCCAGCAGTTTATACCCAGGTCCGAACACCGGGGAGCTGTTTTTT. This translates into CASSLYPGPNTGELFF.

The chain couples TRBV7-2 to TRBJ2-1; 7 bases align to TRBD2. The germline V gene encodes CDR1 SGHTA and CDR2 FQGNSA. The CDR3 consists of 15 residues. V lost 5 bases and J lost 4; bases outside the gene matches: 8. CDR3 in DNA: TGTGCCAGCAGCCTTGGCAGCGGGGAATACAATGAGCAGTTCTTC. This codes for CASSLGSGEYNEQFF.

The chain links TRBV14 to TRBJ2-1, with D maybe TRBD2 (6 bases). The CDR3 has 14 amino acids. V lost 4 bases and J 4 bases, leaving 11 bases between the germline ends. Germline lookup yields CDR1 SGHDN and CDR2 FVKESK. The CDR3 here is CASSPGDFYNEQFF. The CDR3 coding sequence is TGTGCCAGCAGCCCTGGGGACTTTTACAATGAGCAGTTCTTC.